This TCR beta chain was profiled in a study of tumour-infiltrating T cells in Burkitt lymphoma. Study overall: This cohort included all epidemiological subtypes of Burkitt lymphoma. Repertoire clonality predicted overall and progression-free survival. Study-level findings and limits: Many Burkitt lymphoma patients shared several public clonotypes.

Using immunoSEQ multiplex PCR, the repertoire was profiled, and TCRdb retains in-frame clones only, with some absent. The sample includes about 670 clones, roughly 96% seen only once; the top ten take almost 4.5%. CDR3 length: 13 amino acids. The ends were cut back, 5 bases at V and 4 bases at J, with 9 bases in the middle. Germline V CDR1 and CDR2: PRHDT, FYEKMQ (reference sequence). Regarding this clone: Its antigen is not known.

The rearrangement uses TRBV13 and TRBJ2-1; no clear D. Material for sequencing was tumor tissue. The sequence derives from a human donor with Burkitt lymphoma. CDR3 protein: CASSPMGYNEQFF. CDR3 nucleotide sequence: TGTGCCAGCAGCCCCATGGGGTACAATGAGCAGTTCTTC.